This is a list of T cell receptor beta chains from one sample in a study of vaccination effects on CD4 cells after COVID-19. Sequenced by immunoSEQ multiplex PCR; TCRdb stores in-frame clones only, minus some. Of about 24,000 clones detected, over 70% appear once; the ten largest clones hold about a tenth. For these TCRs, the target antigens are not known. The sample consisted of CD4+ T cells from PBMCs cultured with HCoV-NL63 spike peptides, taken before COVID-19 vaccination. All receptors come from a human donor who received a COVID-19 vaccine. Each CDR3 is given with its conserved first and last residue. A D gene is named only where the DNA matches it firmly. Size tells how often a clone was seen (once, few, many) or the class of an expanded clone, and some rows leave it out.

J,V,D,size,DNA,CDR3
TRBJ1-5,TRBV2,-,-,TGTGCCACTCAACTGATCTCTAGCAATCAGCCCCAGCATTTT,CATQLISSNQPQHF
TRBJ1-1,TRBV2,-,-,TGTGCCAGCAGTTCGGCCGGGGACACTGAAGCTTTCTTT,CASSSAGDTEAFF
TRBJ2-7,TRBV7-9,-,-,TGTGCCAGCACAACTACCCGGGACACCTACGAGCAGTACTTC,CASTTTRDTYEQYF
TRBJ2-1,TRBV6-4,TRBD2,-,TGTGCCAGCAGTGACTCTGGGGGAGGGCCCGATGAGCAGTTCTTC,CASSDSGGGPDEQFF
TRBJ1-6,TRBV14,TRBD1,-,TGTGCCAGCAGCCAAGTGGGGGGGACAGTTAATTCACCCCTCCACTTT,CASSQVGGTVNSPLHF
TRBJ1-1,TRBV5-5,-,-,TGTGCCAGCAGCTTCAGGGCAGGATTACTGAACACTGAAGCTTTCTTT,CASSFRAGLLNTEAFF
TRBJ2-7,TRBV28,TRBD2,-,TGTGCCAGCAGGACTAGCGGCTCCTACGAGCAGTACTTC,CASRTSGSYEQYF
TRBJ2-3,TRBV18,-,-,TGTGCCAGCTCACCCATCCGGGGCACCACAGATACGCAGTATTTT,CASSPIRGTTDTQYF
TRBJ2-3,TRBV27,TRBD2,-,TGTGCCAGCAGTTTATCGAACGGGGGGGGCACAGATACGCAGTATTTT,CASSLSNGGGTDTQYF
TRBJ2-4,TRBV6-5,-,once,TGTGCCAGCGAGGGCTCACTAGCCAAAAACATTCAGTACTTC,CASEGSLAKNIQYF
TRBJ1-1,TRBV19,TRBD1,-,TGTGCCAGTAGAATGGACAGGGTCACTGAAGCTTTCTTT,CASRMDRVTEAFF
TRBJ2-5,TRBV5-1,-,-,TGCGCCAGCAGCTTGGCCAGGTCGAGTCAACCCCAAGAGACCCAGTACTTC,CASSLARSSQPQETQYF
TRBJ2-3,TRBV11-2,TRBD1,-,TGTGCCAGCAGCCAGCCGGGACAGGGGAGGGGGGATACGCAGTATTTT,CASSQPGQGRGDTQYF
TRBJ2-3,TRBV9,-,-,TGTGCCAGCAGCGTAGATTTTGCTCGGACAGATACGCAGTATTTT,CASSVDFARTDTQYF
TRBJ2-3,TRBV18,-,-,TGTGCCAGCTCACTACAAGTCCTTGGGGCAGATACGCAGTATTTT,CASSLQVLGADTQYF
TRBJ1-1,TRBV24-1,-,-,TGTGCCACCAGTGACGCACACTCCGATGGGGACACTGAAGCTTTCTTT,CATSDAHSDGDTEAFF
TRBJ2-2,TRBV11-3,-,once,TGTGCCAGCAGCCCTCGGCCAGCGGGTTCAACCGGGGAGCTGTTTTTT,CASSPRPAGSTGELFF
TRBJ2-7,TRBV27,TRBD1,-,TGTGCCAGCCGAGGGACAGGGGGTCGGGTCTACGAGCAGTACTTC,CASRGTGGRVYEQYF
TRBJ2-3,TRBV12-3/TRBV12-4,TRBD2,-,TGTGCCAGCAGTAATAGCGGGGGGACGCAGTATTTT,CASSNSGGTQYF
TRBJ2-7,TRBV21-1,-,once,TGTGCCAGCAGCACCGGGACAGGGTCCTACGAGCAGTACTTC,CASSTGTGSYEQYF
TRBJ2-1,TRBV5-1,TRBD1,-,TGCGCCAGCACCGATGACAGGGAAAGGAATGAGCAGTTCTTC,CASTDDRERNEQFF
TRBJ2-1,TRBV29-1,-,-,TGCAGCGTTACCCGGAGCTCCTACAATGAGCAGTTCTTC,CSVTRSSYNEQFF
TRBJ1-1,TRBV6-5,-,-,TGTGCCAGCAGTTACTATACGGCCAGGGGAGCTTTCTTT,CASSYYTARGAFF
TRBJ1-1,TRBV7-8,-,-,TGTGCCAGCAGCTTATTTGCAGGGCGTTACGGAGACACTGAAGCTTTCTTT,CASSLFAGRYGDTEAFF
TRBJ1-2,TRBV7-9,-,-,TGTGCCAGCAGCTTAGGGATTGCAGGGGCCTATGGCTACACCTTC,CASSLGIAGAYGYTF
TRBJ1-1,TRBV30,-,few,TGTGCCTGGAGTCCCCCAGGGGAATTT,CAWSPPGEF
TRBJ2-1,TRBV2,-,-,TGTGCCAGCAGTGAAGCGCGCGGGACAGGGGGGACTAGCGGGCGGTATTACAATGAGCAGTTCTTC,CASSEARGTGGTSGRYYNEQFF
TRBJ1-1,TRBV18,-,-,TGTGCCAGCTCACGCAGGGCTGGGGACACTGAAGCTTTCTTT,CASSRRAGDTEAFF
TRBJ2-2,TRBV3-1/TRBV3-2,TRBD1,-,TGTGCCAGCAGTCCCGGGACAGGGGTCACGAACACCGGGGAGCTGTTTTTT,CASSPGTGVTNTGELFF
TRBJ2-3,TRBV9,-,-,TGTGCCAGCAGCGTATGGACAGCCCAGAGCACAGATACGCAGTATTTT,CASSVWTAQSTDTQYF
TRBJ1-2,TRBV12-3/TRBV12-4,-,-,TGTGCCAGCACCCCAAGTCGGCCTTATGGCTACACCTTC,CASTPSRPYGYTF
TRBJ2-7,TRBV5-1,TRBD1,-,TGCGCCAGCAGCTTGGGGGGGACAGGGGCCTACGAGCAGTACTTC,CASSLGGTGAYEQYF
TRBJ1-2,TRBV27,TRBD1,-,TGTGCCAGCAGTTCCTCAGGGGACAGGGGGGTCTATGGCTACACCTTC,CASSSSGDRGVYGYTF
TRBJ1-3,TRBV7-8,-,-,TGTGCCAGCAGCCCCCTCGGGAAGGGAACAGGAAACACCATATATTTT,CASSPLGKGTGNTIYF
TRBJ2-3,TRBV27,TRBD2,-,TGTGCCAGCAGTCCTAGGGCGGGGGAGGGTGCGGATACGCAGTATTTT,CASSPRAGEGADTQYF
TRBJ2-7,TRBV5-4,-,once,TGTGCCAGCAGCCCCCGGGACGGAGCCTACGAGCAGTACTTC,CASSPRDGAYEQYF
TRBJ2-5,TRBV4-1,-,-,TGCGCCAGCAGCCAAGATAATTCGGAGACCCAGTACTTC,CASSQDNSETQYF
TRBJ2-7,TRBV5-4,-,-,TGTGCCAGCAGCACACAGGGACTTCACTACGAGCAGTACTTC,CASSTQGLHYEQYF